This T cell receptor beta chain originates from a study of graft-versus-host responses after intestinal transplantation. Study context: Recipients received multivisceral, liver-intestinal, or isolated intestinal transplants. All recipients got anti-thymocyte globulin induction, then tacrolimus and steroids for approximately 3 years.

Trimming stripped 1 base from V and 2 bases from J, with 12 bases between. The CDR3 has 16 amino acids. Germline V gives CDR1 SGHTA, CDR2 FQGTGA. Profiled with immunoSEQ multiplex PCR; TCRdb holds only in-frame clones, not every one. The table shows 43,000 or so clones, with over 85% occurring only once. This clonotype originated in a human patient who received an intestinal transplant, so some T cells may come from the graft donor. V is TRBV7-3 and J is TRBJ1-3; D is perhaps TRBD1 (5 bases). Source: PBMCs, taken around 330 days after intestinal transplant. This CDR3 reads CASSLRGSGTGNTIYF. The CDR3 nucleotides are TGTGCCAGCAGCTTAAGGGGCTCAGGAACTGGAAACACCATATATTTT. Complete variable domain (other parts from reference TRBV7-3 and TRBJ1-3): GAGVSQTPSNKVTEKGKYVELRCDPISGHTALYWYRQSLGQGPEFLIYFQGTGAADDSGLPNDRFFAVRPEGSVSTLKIQRTERGDSAVYLCASSLRGSGTGNTIYFGEGSWLTVV.